Included here is one T cell receptor beta chain sequence, with context. Its antigen is still unknown. The sample originates from a study of immune evolution from preneoplasia to lung adenocarcinoma. This CDR3 comprises 14 residues. V was pared by 3 bases and J by 1 base, with 10 bases between. Germline CDR1 is KGHSH and CDR2 is LQKENI. This table comes from immunoSEQ multiplex PCR, and its TCRdb copy is limited to in-frame clones, with some not included. The profile shows about 6,000 clones, roughly 83% of them singletons. Study-wide findings and caveats: Top clone share appeared to fall from AAH through AIS, MIA, adenocarcinoma.

Each case's diagnosis was confirmed by two pathologists on H&E. The J gene is TRBJ2-7, the V gene TRBV18; weak D call: TRBD1 (6 bases). The sequencing input was FFPE lung adenocarcinoma in situ tissue. This sequence was found in a donor of 70 years or more with lung adenocarcinoma. This chain's CDR3 is CASSPSGTSYEQYF. The CDR3 DNA is TGTGCCAGCTCACCGTCCGGGACATCCTACGAGCAGTACTTC.